A selection of T cell receptor beta chains follows, all from one sample in a study of control samples from healthy donors and cancer patients. The protocol was immunoSEQ multiplex PCR, while the TCRdb copy is restricted to in-frame clones and leaves out a portion. The sample comprises tens of thousands of clones, about 88% of which are singletons, and roughly a tenth rests with the top ten. The specimen was PBMCs. The receptors come from a woman in her forties or fifties with colorectal cancer. Both conserved end residues are trimmed from each CDR3. Not every row has a clone size; where given, it reads once, few, many or a size class.

clone_size j_call v_call cdr3_length cdr3_aa
once TRBJ1-2 TRBV7-2 13 ASSLNPSGGVGYT
NA TRBJ2-1 TRBV3-1/TRBV3-2 13 ASRSGSGTYNEQF
NA TRBJ2-3 TRBV7-8 10 ASRPSGDTQY
NA TRBJ2-2 TRBV6-6 13 ASSSLGTTTGELF
NA TRBJ1-2 TRBV7-3 12 ASSASVGGGGYT
once TRBJ1-1 TRBV28 10 ASSLVNTEAF
NA TRBJ2-1 TRBV5-4 13 ASSIGGQGNNEQF
NA TRBJ1-1 TRBV28 14 ASSNPGQGDNTEAF
NA TRBJ1-4 TRBV7-2 15 ASSLPTRGQINEKLF
NA TRBJ1-5 TRBV19 12 ASSIEEGLVPQH
NA TRBJ2-5 TRBV5-5 14 ASSLRGVTLQETQY
NA TRBJ2-3 TRBV5-1 13 ASSLEGVYTDTQY
NA TRBJ1-2 TRBV12-3/TRBV12-4 10 ASSFGDYGYT
NA TRBJ2-1 TRBV20-1 16 SASSLAGILSSYNEQF
NA TRBJ2-6 TRBV5-6 12 ASSHSSGANVLT
NA TRBJ2-5 TRBV4-3 16 ASSQDWASGGAGETQY
NA TRBJ1-4 TRBV20-1 11 SASRLANEKLF
NA TRBJ2-3 TRBV2 12 ATGDRGTTDTQY
NA TRBJ1-1 TRBV7-9 10 ASSLGSAEAF
NA TRBJ1-2 TRBV15 13 ATSRVAGPNYGYT
NA TRBJ2-2 TRBV5-1 14 ASSLETGGRTGELF
NA TRBJ1-1 TRBV10-3 9 AISRGTEAF
NA TRBJ2-3 TRBV2 12 ASTPGQGTDTQY
NA TRBJ1-6 TRBV3-1/TRBV3-2 12 ASSQGRVASPLH
once TRBJ1-6 TRBV6-2/TRBV6-3 12 ASSSQTPNSPLH
NA TRBJ1-5 TRBV28 10 ASSPQNQPQH
NA TRBJ1-6 TRBV4-1 12 ASSQEGSQTALH
NA TRBJ1-1 TRBV12-5 9 ASGSGTEAF
NA TRBJ2-5 TRBV5-8 14 ASSLGTREYEETQY
NA TRBJ1-1 TRBV28 14 ASSPLTGVLNTEAF
once TRBJ1-5 TRBV18 14 ASSPPGQGASQPQH
NA TRBJ1-4 TRBV19 12 ASSGPGEREKLF
NA TRBJ2-1 TRBV5-1 14 ASSVSGTGWGNEQF
NA TRBJ1-1 TRBV18 13 ASSPSGGRETEAF
NA TRBJ2-5 TRBV7-7 12 ASSLGHSGETQY
NA TRBJ2-1 TRBV28 10 ASSLRGNEQF
NA TRBJ1-2 TRBV29-1 11 SVAVVGLPGYT
NA TRBJ1-2 TRBV4-3 14 ASSQEAQGAHYGYT
NA TRBJ1-5 TRBV6-5 13 ASSYGSLSNQPQH
NA TRBJ1-4 TRBV6-5 14 ASSYSRTGGIGKLF
NA TRBJ2-1 TRBV6-5 14 ASSYSWDSSYNEQF